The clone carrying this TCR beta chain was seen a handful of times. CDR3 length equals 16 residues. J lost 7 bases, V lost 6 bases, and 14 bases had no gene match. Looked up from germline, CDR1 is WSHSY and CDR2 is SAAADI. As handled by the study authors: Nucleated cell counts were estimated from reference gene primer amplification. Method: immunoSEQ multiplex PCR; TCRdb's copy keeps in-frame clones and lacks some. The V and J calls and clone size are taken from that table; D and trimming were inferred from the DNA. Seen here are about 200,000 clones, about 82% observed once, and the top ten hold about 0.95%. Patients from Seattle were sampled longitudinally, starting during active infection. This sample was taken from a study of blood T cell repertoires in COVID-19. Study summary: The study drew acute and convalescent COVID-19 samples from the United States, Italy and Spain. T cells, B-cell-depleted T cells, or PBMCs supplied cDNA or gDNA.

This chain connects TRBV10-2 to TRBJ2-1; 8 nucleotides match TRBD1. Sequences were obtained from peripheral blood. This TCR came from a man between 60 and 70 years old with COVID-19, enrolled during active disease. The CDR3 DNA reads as TGCGCCAGCAGAGTACCACGACAGGGGAGCTCTAATGAGCAGTTCTTC. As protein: CASRVPRQGSSNEQFF.